This TCR beta chain was captured in a study of cytomegalovirus exposure and HLA in healthy donors. This CDR3 contains 17 residues. The germline V and J ends were trimmed by 7 bases and 1 base, with 19 bases remaining between them. Germline values: CDR1 SNHLY, CDR2 FYNNEI. Findings and caveats of the study: The tendency of first-cohort TCR clusters to co-occur in the 110 or so validation repertoires emerged from a later analysis.

Separation from the roughly 670-subject first cohort characterized the approximately 120-subject validation cohort, to which the donors belonged. This clone was detected only once. Its antigen is not known. The data were produced by immunoSEQ multiplex PCR, yet TCRdb's version contains in-frame clones alone and is incomplete. The sample holds 300,000 to 400,000 clones, 88% seen once. Specimen: PBMCs. V and J are TRBV2 and TRBJ2-2, with TRBD1 as a possible D gene (6 bases). This receptor was taken from a man under 40 in good health and CMV-seronegative. The CDR3 loop is CASTLTWGTRNTGELFF. Written as DNA, the CDR3 is TGTGCCAGCACCCTCACATGGGGGACAAGGAACACCGGGGAGCTGTTTTTT.